This passage covers 32 T cell receptor beta chains from one sample sequenced in a study of T cells in Graves' hyperthyroidism and ophthalmopathy. Researchers amplified the TCR beta CDR3 regions from RNA transcripts. HTBI primers drove first-round RT-PCR of the TCR CDR3. TCRdb recomputed calls from the multiplex PCR reads with MiXCR, one row per CDR3 protein. The sample has some 350,000 distinct CDR3 sequences; approximately 14% are singletons. Source material: blood. Receptors originate from a young woman with Graves' hyperthyroidism that later progressed to Graves' ophthalmopathy.

This clonotype showed up just a few times. The genes are TRBV7-9 and TRBJ2-2; a weak D match, TRBD2 (5 bases). Per germline, CDR1 SEHNR and CDR2 FQNEAQ (reference sequence). This CDR3 has 17 amino acids. V dropped 0 bases and J dropped 6 bases, with 17 bases sitting between them. The DNA for the CDR3 is TGTGCCAGCAGCTTAGCTTCGTGGGAGTCCTCCCCCGGGGAGCTGTTTTTT. This encodes CASSLASWESSPGELFF.

This clonotype was observed many times. This sequence joins TRBV24-1 and TRBJ2-1, with 9 bases that match TRBD2. V lost 4 bases to trimming and J lost 0 bases; unmatched junction nucleotides: 3. The CDR3 extends over 16 amino acids. CDR1 and CDR2 from the germline V gene are KGHDR and SFDVKD. The CDR3 sequence is CATSDNSGGSYNEQFF. The CDR3 bases are TGTGCCACCAGTGACAATAGCGGGGGCTCCTACAATGAGCAGTTCTTC.

This clonotype was detected ten times or more. The chain is built from TRBV28 and TRBJ1-4, with 7 positions matching TRBD1. The CDR3 contains 14 residues. The J segment lost 8 bases and the V segment lost 5 bases, leaving 8 bases of the junction unmatched. Germline loops: CDR1 MDHEN, CDR2 SYDVKM. The CDR3 region is CASSLTGELEKLFF. In DNA, the CDR3 is TGTGCCAGCAGTCTTACAGGGGAGTTAGAAAAACTGTTTTTT.

This clonotype was observed at least ten times. V usage is TRBV20-1 and J usage is TRBJ1-5; D may be TRBD1 (6 bases). V was pared by 4 bases and J by 4 bases, with 14 bases between. Per the germline V gene, CDR1 is DFQATT and CDR2 is SNEGSKA (reference sequence). The CDR3 spans 14 residues. Here the CDR3 DNA reads TGCAGTGCTAAATTGTGGCAGGGGAATCAGCCCCAGCATTTT. This gives the protein CSAKLWQGNQPQHF.

The gene calls are TRBV28 and TRBJ2-7; 8 nucleotides match TRBD1. Trimming took 3 bases from V and 0 from J; bases not matched to a gene: 4. Germline CDR1 and CDR2: MDHEN and SYDVKM. The length of the CDR3 is 15 residues. The CDR3 coding sequence is TGTGCCAGCAGTTTGGGGGACAGGTTCTCCTACGAGCAGTACTTC. This sequence encodes CASSLGDRFSYEQYF.

This clonotype has ten or more counts. The rearrangement uses TRBV12-3 or TRBV12-4 and TRBJ1-2; 7 nucleotides agree with TRBD1. Germline trimming cut 5 bases from V and 7 bases from J; bases unmatched to any gene: 1. The CDR3 has 11 residues. The chain's CDR3 is CASSRDSGYTF. For the CDR3, the DNA is TGTGCCAGCAGTAGGGACAGTGGCTACACCTTC.

There are many counts of this clonotype. The CDR3, as DNA: TGTGCCAGCAGCTTAAGGGGACCGCATGAGCAGTACTTC. Its protein product is CASSLRGPHEQYF. The V gene is TRBV7-9, the J gene TRBJ2-7; D is perhaps TRBD1 or TRBD2 (5 bases each). Germline CDR1 and CDR2: SEHNR and FQNEAQ (reference sequence). This CDR3 comprises 13 residues. V was trimmed by 2 bases and J by 7 bases, leaving 12 bases between them.

This clonotype has ten or more counts. V and J are TRBV28 and TRBJ2-1, with TRBD1 identical over 9 bases. This CDR3 is built from 18 residues. The V gene end was trimmed by 5 bases and the J gene end by 8 bases; junction bases not matched to a gene: 19. Per germline, CDR1 MDHEN and CDR2 SYDVKM. CDR3 sequence: CASSPLWAIGQGIYEQFF. For the CDR3, the DNA is TGTGCCAGCAGTCCCTTGTGGGCAATCGGACAGGGGATCTATGAGCAGTTCTTC.

J is TRBJ2-3 and V is TRBV4-2; 8 bases map to TRBD2. Germline CDR1 and CDR2: LGHNA and YNFKEQ. The CDR3 is made up of 16 amino acids. J gave up 6 bases and V 4 bases, and 12 bases lay outside the gene matches. The CDR3: CASSPTGPERGDTQYF. The CDR3 DNA is TGTGCCAGCAGCCCCACGGGACCCGAGCGGGGGGATACGCAGTATTTT.

This clonotype was detected only a few times. The chain uses TRBV27 and TRBJ1-6; TRBD1 matches at 7 bases. The V gene's germline CDR1 is MNHEY and CDR2 SMNVEV (reference sequence). CDR3 length equals 14 residues. V shed 5 bases and J 7 bases; nucleotides not matched to a gene: 5. Here the CDR3 reads CASSIDRANSPLHF. The CDR3 nucleotides read TGTGCCAGCAGTATCGACAGGGCAAATTCACCCCTCCACTTT.

This clonotype was recorded at least ten times. The chain combines TRBV6-1 with TRBJ1-2; D is uncertain. Trimming took 10 bases from V and 2 from J, leaving 14 bases between them. Germline V lookup: CDR1 MNHNS, CDR2 SASEGT. This CDR3 has 13 residues. The CDR3 coding sequence is TGTGCCAACGCTCTCGGCCGGAACTATGGCTACACCTTC. This encodes CANALGRNYGYTF.

J is TRBJ2-7 and V is TRBV5-1; 11 bases are a match to TRBD2. The CDR3 has 17 amino acids. Germline V lookup: CDR1 SGHRS, CDR2 YFSETQ. V was pared by 3 bases and J by 3 bases, with 11 bases of the junction left unmatched. The CDR3 sequence is CASSSHTSGRTVYEQYF. DNA for the CDR3: TGCGCCAGCAGCTCACACACTAGCGGGAGAACGGTCTACGAGCAGTACTTC.

This clonotype has ten or more counts. The rearrangement links TRBV2 to TRBJ1-1; no definite D call. CDR1 is SNHLY, CDR2 FYNNEI, per germline. The CDR3 has 11 residues. Between the trimmed V and J ends, which lost 7 bases and 0 bases, there was a span of 3 bases. This CDR3 is CASTMNTEAFF. In DNA, the CDR3 is TGTGCCAGCACGATGAACACTGAAGCTTTCTTT.

Ten or more counts support this clonotype. This chain links TRBV20-1 with TRBJ1-6, with a weak D call TRBD1 (5 bases). V lost 3 bases and J 7 bases, leaving 10 bases between the germline ends. In germline, CDR1 is DFQATT, CDR2 SNEGSKA (reference sequence). The CDR3 loop spans 13 amino acids. The CDR3 sequence is CSASQGRNSPLHF. CDR3 DNA: TGCAGTGCTAGTCAGGGTAGAAATTCACCCCTCCACTTT.

The sample holds many counts of this clonotype. V gene TRBV20-1 combines with J gene TRBJ2-1; 10 nucleotides line up with TRBD2. With V trimmed by 5 bases and J by 8 bases, 12 bases remained unmatched. In germline, CDR1 is DFQATT, CDR2 SNEGSKA (reference sequence). This CDR3 region has 15 residues. The CDR3 is CSACPPSGRADEQFF. The DNA for the CDR3 is TGCAGTGCTTGTCCTCCGAGCGGGAGGGCCGATGAGCAGTTCTTC.

This clonotype was counted a few times. The rearrangement links TRBV12-3 or TRBV12-4 to TRBJ1-5; D is unclear. There are 13 residues in the CDR3. V lost 7 bases to trimming and J lost 4 bases, with 11 bases between them. CDR3 residues: CASTDGRNQPQHF. CDR3 bases: TGTGCCAGCACCGACGGTAGGAATCAGCCCCAGCATTTT.

There are many counts of this clonotype. This chain connects TRBV15 to TRBJ2-7, with a possible D match to TRBD2 (5 bases). Germline V CDR1 and CDR2: LNHNV, YYDKDF (reference sequence). V was pared by 3 bases and J by 0 bases, with 12 bases between. This CDR3 is 15 amino acids long. CDR3 sequence (DNA): TGTGCCACCAGCAGGAATACGGGAAGCTCCTACGAGCAGTACTTC. Protein: CATSRNTGSSYEQYF.

This clonotype came up many times. V is TRBV19 and J is TRBJ2-3; D not resolved. The CDR3 contains 14 residues. V was cut by 5 bases and J by 3 bases, with 12 bases left in between. Germline V gene data show CDR1 as LNHDA and CDR2 as SQIVND (reference sequence). The CDR3, as DNA: TGTGCCAGTAGTGGCGTAAAAGCGACAGATACGCAGTATTTT. The encoded protein is CASSGVKATDTQYF. The whole variable domain, filled in from reference TRBV19 and TRBJ2-3, reads DGGITQSPKYLFRKEGQNVTLSCEQNLNHDAMYWYRQDPGQGLRLIYYSQIVNDFQKGDIAEGYSVSREKKESFPLTVTSAQKNPTAFYLCASSGVKATDTQYFGPGTRLTVL.

The sample holds many counts of this clonotype. This chain joins TRBV30 and TRBJ2-1, with D possibly matching TRBD2 (6 bases). Germline CDR1 GTSNPN, CDR2 SVGIG (reference sequence). This CDR3 contains 13 residues. V lost 4 bases and J lost 9, with 16 bases in between. In DNA form, the CDR3 reads TGTGCCTGGACCGGGACTCCCTTCAGTGAGCAGTTCTTC. This gives the protein CAWTGTPFSEQFF.

V usage is TRBV10-1 and J usage is TRBJ2-3; TRBD2 agrees at 13 bases. The V and J ends lost 6 bases and 5 bases, in that order; junction bases with no gene match: 5. Germline CDR1 is WNHNN and CDR2 is SYGVQD (reference sequence). The CDR3 is 15 amino acids. In DNA, the CDR3 is TGCGCCAGCAGAAAGACTAGCGGGAGGATAGATACGCAGTATTTT. Translation: CASRKTSGRIDTQYF.

Ten or more counts support this clonotype. V is TRBV20-1 and J is TRBJ2-7; 11 nucleotides line up with TRBD2. Germline CDR1 and CDR2: DFQATT and SNEGSKA (reference sequence). V was clipped by 0 bases and J by 0 bases; unmatched bases: 13. The CDR3 is 19 amino acids. CDR3 nucleotides: TGCAGTGCTAGAGATCAGGAGGGACTAGCGGAACGGGACTCCTACGAGCAGTACTTC. Protein sequence: CSARDQEGLAERDSYEQYF.

This clonotype was recorded many times. This chain joins TRBV6-6 and TRBJ2-7; 7 bases agree with TRBD1. V lost 2 bases and J lost 4; bases outside the gene matches: 5. This CDR3 is built from 14 residues. The V gene's germline CDR1 is MNHNY and CDR2 SVGAGI (reference sequence). The CDR3 here is CASSYPGQTYEQYF. As DNA, the CDR3 is TGTGCCAGCAGTTACCCGGGACAGACTTACGAGCAGTACTTC.

This chain links TRBV5-4 with TRBJ1-2; D is unclear. CDR1 and CDR2 (germline): SGHNT, YYREEE (reference sequence). This CDR3 spans 14 amino acids. V was cut by 0 bases and J by 2 bases, with 8 bases left in between. The CDR3 here is CASSLEAGNYGYTF. CDR3 coding DNA: TGTGCCAGCAGCTTGGAGGCCGGAAACTATGGCTACACCTTC.

This clonotype was detected many times. This sequence joins TRBV28 and TRBJ2-1, with TRBD2 matching 12 bases. J lost 5 bases, V lost 6 bases, and 8 bases had no gene match. CDR1 is MDHEN, CDR2 SYDVKM, per germline. The CDR3 totals 16 residues. The CDR3 sequence: CASRLEGLAGDNEQFF. CDR3 in DNA: TGTGCCAGCAGGTTAGAGGGACTAGCGGGCGACAATGAGCAGTTCTTC.

In its sample, this clonotype was seen a few times. The V and J genes are TRBV2 and TRBJ2-7; 7 bases map to TRBD1. Germline V gives CDR1 SNHLY, CDR2 FYNNEI. The CDR3 has 17 amino acids. The V segment lost 4 bases and the J segment 4 bases; nucleotides outside the gene matches: 16. In nucleotides, the CDR3 is TGTGCCAGCAGTGGATTTAGGGACAGCGATTTGATTTACGAGCAGTACTTC. Translating gives CASSGFRDSDLIYEQYF.

This clonotype was picked up a small number of times. The chain carries TRBV6-1 and TRBJ2-2; 9 bases match TRBD2. Germline CDR1 is MNHNS and CDR2 is SASEGT. V was pared by 7 bases and J by 6 bases, with 9 bases of the junction left unmatched. The CDR3 has 15 residues. CDR3 sequence: CASTVLAGDSGELFF. CDR3 sequence (DNA): TGTGCCAGCACAGTTTTAGCGGGAGACTCCGGGGAGCTGTTTTTT.

This clonotype was detected many times. This chain connects TRBV27 to TRBJ2-7, with 8 positions matching TRBD1. The CDR3 runs 14 residues. In germline, CDR1 is MNHEY, CDR2 SMNVEV (reference sequence). The trim removed 9 bases at V and 0 bases at J, leaving 7 bases unmatched. CDR3 nucleotide sequence: TGTGCCAGTTCCGCTGGACAGGGCTCCTACGAGCAGTACTTC. Its translation: CASSAGQGSYEQYF.

This clonotype came up many times. The gene calls are TRBV20-1 and TRBJ2-1; D might be TRBD2 (5 bases). V was clipped by 0 bases and J by 7 bases, with 22 bases between them. Germline V gene data show CDR1 as DFQATT and CDR2 as SNEGSKA (reference sequence). The CDR3 covers 17 residues. DNA for the CDR3: TGCAGTGCTAGAGATGGCCAAGCGGATCGAATTTGGAATGAGCAGTTCTTC. It is translated as CSARDGQADRIWNEQFF.

This chain links TRBV7-8 with TRBJ2-1; 10 positions agree with TRBD2. The CDR3 runs 16 residues. Per germline, CDR1 SGHVS and CDR2 FQNEAQ. V gave up 5 bases and J gave up 8 bases; unmatched junction bases: 12. Written as DNA, the CDR3 is TGTGCCAGCAGCCCATGGACTAGCGGCACAGGAGATGAGCAGTTCTTC. Translation gives CASSPWTSGTGDEQFF.

This clonotype was picked up a small number of times. The chain carries TRBV20-1 and TRBJ1-4, with D tentatively TRBD1 (6 bases). Germline values: CDR1 DFQATT, CDR2 SNEGSKA (reference sequence). Trimming shortened V by 1 base and J by 7 bases, and 13 bases separated the two germline ends. This CDR3 has 14 residues. The CDR3 loop is CSARVAGEGEKLFF. CDR3 bases: TGCAGTGCTAGAGTGGCAGGGGAGGGTGAAAAACTGTTTTTT.

The CDR3: CSVARGSIGGELFF. The CDR3 DNA reads as TGCAGCGTTGCGAGGGGATCGATTGGCGGGGAGCTGTTTTTT. The chain carries TRBV29-1 and TRBJ2-2; D may correspond to TRBD1 or TRBD2 (5 bases each). The V end lost 4 bases, the J end lost 7 bases, and 16 bases lay between the germline ends. The CDR3 extends over 14 amino acids. Germline-derived CDR1 and CDR2 are SQVTM and ANQGSEA.

A few counts support this clonotype. The genes are TRBV7-9 and TRBJ1-1; tentative D call: TRBD1 (6 bases). This CDR3 is 16 amino acids long. The V end was cut by 0 bases, the J end by 3 bases, with 14 bases between. Germline CDR1 is SEHNR and CDR2 is FQNEAQ (reference sequence). The CDR3 loop reads CASSLAQGGGYTEAFF. CDR3 DNA: TGTGCCAGCAGCTTAGCTCAGGGAGGGGGTTACACTGAAGCTTTCTTT.